This T cell receptor beta chain derives from a study of cytomegalovirus exposure and HLA in healthy donors. Libraries were prepared by immunoSEQ multiplex PCR; TCRdb keeps only in-frame clonotypes and omits some of them. This sample has roughly 150,000 clones, with 89% found just once. General study findings and limits: Subsequent analysis of the roughly 120 validation repertoires found a tendency for first-cohort TCR clusters to co-occur. Researchers counted around 170 TCR beta chains as cytomegalovirus-associated.

There are 16 residues in the CDR3. CDR1 and CDR2 (germline): MNHEY, SVGAGI. Trimming pared 2 bases from V and 2 bases from J, leaving 10 bases between. This clone was seen a handful of times. Its antigen is as yet unknown. The TCR sequence derives from a man younger than 35 in good health and CMV-seropositive. Material for sequencing was PBMCs. The chain recombines TRBV6-5 with TRBJ2-6; D is uncertain. The CDR3 DNA sequence: TGTGCCAGCAGTTACCAGGAAAACGCTGGGGCCAACGTCCTGACTTTC. Translated: CASSYQENAGANVLTF.